The 10 T cell receptor beta chains below all came from one sample that was sequenced in a study of T cell repertoires in cytomegalovirus infection. In TCRdb, the reads were re-called with MiXCR into one record per CDR3 protein. The sample includes about 450,000 distinct CDR3 sequences, approximately 32% seen only once; the top ten take around 15%. Sequenced: PBMCs. These TCRs come from a human donor in good health (CMV status not recorded). Some clones in this sample may be carry-over from other donors' samples.

The chain has TRBV4-1 and TRBJ1-1; D may be TRBD1 (5 bases). V gave up 5 bases and J gave up 1 base, with 14 bases separating them. Germline V gene sequence: CDR1 MGHRA, CDR2 YSYEKL. This CDR3 comprises 15 residues. The chain's CDR3 is CASSCCGGTNTEAFF. For the CDR3, the DNA is TGCGCCAGCAGCTGTTGTGGGGGAACGAACACTGAAGCTTTCTTT.

In its sample, this clonotype was seen a few times. The V call is TRBV7-6, the J call TRBJ2-7, with 9 bases that match TRBD1. The CDR3 totals 16 residues. Per germline, CDR1 SGHVS and CDR2 FNYEAQ. V gave up 1 base and J gave up 6 bases; unmatched junction bases: 10. The CDR3 here is CASSLGRTGELSEQYF. Here the CDR3 DNA reads TGTGCCAGCAGCTTAGGCCGGACAGGGGAATTGAGCGAGCAGTACTTC.

The chain couples TRBV29-1 to TRBJ2-7; 10 nucleotides agree with TRBD2. Germline trimming cut 4 bases from V and 5 bases from J; bases unmatched to any gene: 11. This CDR3 region has 15 residues. The V gene's germline CDR1 is SQVTM and CDR2 ANQGSEA. The CDR3 DNA follows: TGCAGCGTTGTAATGGGTACTAGCGGGAACCACGAGCAGTACTTC. Translated: CSVVMGTSGNHEQYF.

This clonotype was seen ten or more times. The chain recombines TRBV7-8 with TRBJ2-5; TRBD2 agrees at 7 bases. CDR1 is SGHVS, CDR2 FQNEAQ, per germline. V gave up 5 bases and J gave up 2 bases; unmatched junction bases: 8. There are 15 residues in the CDR3. CDR3 in amino acids: CASSRTGGRQETQYF. The DNA of the CDR3 is TGTGCCAGCAGCCGCACGGGGGGACGACAAGAGACCCAGTACTTC.

This clonotype came up a few times. V and J are TRBV20-1 and TRBJ1-1; TRBD1 might be the D (6 bases). The CDR3 consists of 12 residues. Germline V CDR1 and CDR2: DFQATT, SNEGSKA (reference sequence). Trimming removed 5 bases from V and 3 bases from J, with 10 bases in between. CDR3 bases: TGCAGTGCTCCACAGGGATACACTGAAGCTTTCTTT. This sequence encodes CSAPQGYTEAFF.

This clonotype was seen repeatedly, ten times or more. The V gene is TRBV11-2, the J gene TRBJ1-1; D call uncertain. The CDR3 is 13 residues long. CDR1 SGHAT and CDR2 FQNNGV come from the germline V gene. Trimming took 7 bases from V and 1 from J, leaving 10 bases between them. CDR3 in DNA: TGTGCCAGCAACCATCAGAGGAACACTGAAGCTTTCTTT. Its protein product is CASNHQRNTEAFF.

This clonotype has more than one count but fewer than ten. The J gene is TRBJ1-3, the V gene TRBV7-3, with D possibly TRBD1 on 6 matching bases. CDR3 length: 12 amino acids. The germline V and J ends were trimmed by 8 bases and 3 bases, with 8 bases remaining between them. Germline lookup yields CDR1 SGHTA and CDR2 FQGTGA. The CDR3 region is CASAGDGNTIYF. DNA of the CDR3: TGTGCCAGCGCAGGGGATGGAAACACCATATATTTT.

The chain carries TRBV5-4 and TRBJ1-2; TRBD1 aligns across 7 bases. This CDR3 contains 15 residues. J gave up 7 bases and V 0 bases, and 9 bases lay outside the gene matches. Germline CDR1 and CDR2: SGHNT and YYREEE (reference sequence). CDR3 sequence (DNA): TGTGCCAGCAGCTTGGAGAACAGGGGAAGTAGTGGCTACACCTTC. The encoded protein is CASSLENRGSSGYTF.

V and J are TRBV18 and TRBJ2-7; D possibly corresponds to TRBD1 (7 bases). From germline, CDR1 is KGHSH and CDR2 LQKENI. There are 13 residues in the CDR3. Trimming left V 8 bases short and J 3 bases short, with 14 bases between. The CDR3 DNA reads as TGTGCCAGCCGGGAGTGGGACAGCTACGAGCAGTACTTC. This encodes CASREWDSYEQYF.

There are many counts of this clonotype. The rearrangement links TRBV12-5 to TRBJ1-1; TRBD1 agrees at 9 bases. This CDR3 comprises 17 residues. V gave up 2 bases and J gave up 4 bases; unmatched junction bases: 11. Per the germline V gene, CDR1 is LGHNT and CDR2 is FRNRAP. The CDR3 DNA reads as TGTGCTAGTGGTTTGCTCCGGACAGGGGAGAGGAGCACTGAAGCTTTCTTT. It specifies CASGLLRTGERSTEAFF.